This is a list of T cell receptor beta chains from one sample in a study of T cell responses to AZD1222 COVID-19 vaccine. Libraries were prepared by immunoSEQ multiplex PCR; TCRdb keeps only in-frame clonotypes and omits some of them. Of about 39,000 clones listed, around 90% were seen once; the top ten hold under 30%. The specimen was peripheral blood, collected 28 days after the second dose of the MenACWY control vaccine. The receptors shown here come from an adult who received the MenACWY meningococcal vaccine as a control. CDR3s include the opening cysteine and the closing phenylalanine or tryptophan. A D gene is named only where the DNA matches it firmly. Size is omitted from some rows. Given values are once, few, many or a class for expanded clones.

v_gene	abundance	j_gene	d_gene	len	CDR3nt	CDR3aa
TRBV19	once	TRBJ1-5	TRBD1	15	TGTGCCAGTAGTATAGGGGGGGACAGGAATCAGCCCCAGCATTTT	CASSIGGDRNQPQHF
TRBV19	-	TRBJ2-1	TRBD2	12	TGTGCCAGTAGTATTCGGGGGGATGAGCAGTTCTTC	CASSIRGDEQFF
TRBV24-1	-	TRBJ2-7	TRBD2	15	TGTGCCACCAGTGATGGACTAGCGGGAGCTGGGGAGCAGTACTTC	CATSDGLAGAGEQYF
TRBV7-8	-	TRBJ2-7	TRBD1	14	TGTGCCTCGGCAGGGGGACGGCGCTCCTACGAGCAGTACTTC	CASAGGRRSYEQYF
TRBV28	-	TRBJ1-5	-	16	TGTGCCAGCAGTTCCTATGAACAGGGTGGAAGTCAGCCCCAGCATTTT	CASSSYEQGGSQPQHF
TRBV11-1	-	TRBJ2-3	-	14	TGTGCCAGCAGAGGTGGGCTAGCGTCAGATACGCAGTATTTT	CASRGGLASDTQYF
TRBV9	-	TRBJ2-3	TRBD2	16	TGTGCCAGCAGCCTTGGACTAGCGGCTAGCACAGATACGCAGTATTTT	CASSLGLAASTDTQYF
TRBV7-7	-	TRBJ2-3	-	13	TGTGCTAGCAGCTTTGGTGGGACAGATACGCAGTATTTT	CASSFGGTDTQYF
TRBV19	-	TRBJ2-1	-	13	TGTGCCAGTAGTACCCAAACGGGCTCACAAAAGTTCTTC	CASSTQTGSQKFF
TRBV25-1	-	TRBJ2-3	-	16	TGTGCCAGCAGAGGCACGGGGCCTGATATCACAGATACGCAGTATTTT	CASRGTGPDITDTQYF
TRBV6-6	-	TRBJ2-2	TRBD1	17	TGTGCCAGCAGTCGCCCACGCGTCGAGGGGGCGACCGGGGAGCTGTTTTTT	CASSRPRVEGATGELFF
TRBV5-5	once	TRBJ1-1	-	12	TGTGCCAGCAGCTTGCACGTCACTGAAGCTTTCTTT	CASSLHVTEAFF
TRBV2	-	TRBJ2-3	-	14	TGTGCCAGCTGGGGGGCGGAAAGCACAGATACGCAGTATTTT	CASWGAESTDTQYF
TRBV28	-	TRBJ1-2	-	11	TGTGCCATTGTCAAAAACTATGGCTACACCTTC	CAIVKNYGYTF
TRBV24-1	-	TRBJ2-5	TRBD2	16	TGTGCCACCAGTGACAATAGCGGGAGGGCCCCAGAGACCCAGTACTTC	CATSDNSGRAPETQYF
TRBV15	-	TRBJ1-2	-	11	TGTGCCACGGCAAATCTCTATGGCTACACCTTC	CATANLYGYTF
TRBV27	few	TRBJ2-1	-	12	TGTGCCAGCAGTTTATCCTACAATGAGCAGTTCTTC	CASSLSYNEQFF
TRBV7-3	-	TRBJ2-1	TRBD2	17	TGTGCCAGCAGCTTCCAGGGACTAGCGGGAGGCCCTGGGGAGCAGTTCTTC	CASSFQGLAGGPGEQFF
TRBV2	-	TRBJ2-6	-	13	TGTGCCAGCAGTGATGGACAGAGGGACGTCCTGACTTTC	CASSDGQRDVLTF
TRBV4-1	-	TRBJ2-1	-	20	TGCGCCAGCAGCCAAGAATGGGAGGTCCGATCGCGGAGCTCCTACAATGAGCAGTTCTTC	CASSQEWEVRSRSSYNEQFF
TRBV6-4	-	TRBJ2-1	TRBD2	15	TGTGCCAGCAGTCCGGGACTAGCGGGATACAATGAGCAGTTCTTC	CASSPGLAGYNEQFF
TRBV21-1	few	TRBJ2-2	-	16	TGTGCCAGCTTAATCTCAGGGACAGCCCTCACCGGGGAGCTGTTTTTT	CASLISGTALTGELFF
TRBV3-1/TRBV3-2	-	TRBJ2-7	-	13	TGTGCCAGCAGCCCCCCGGGGGTGGACGAGCAGTACTTC	CASSPPGVDEQYF
TRBV5-6	-	TRBJ2-1	TRBD2	14	TGTGCCAGCAGCCCCGGACTAGCGGGATTTGAGCAGTTCTTC	CASSPGLAGFEQFF
TRBV18	-	TRBJ1-1	-	14	TGTGCCAGCTCCCCCAAGCAGCTGAACACTGAAGCTTTCTTT	CASSPKQLNTEAFF
TRBV5-1	-	TRBJ2-2	TRBD1	16	TGCGCCAGCAGCGTAGGGACAGGGGGCGCAACCGGGGAGCTGTTTTTT	CASSVGTGGATGELFF
TRBV6-4	-	TRBJ2-7	-	11	TGTGCCAGCAGCGGGGCGATCGAGCAGTACTTC	CASSGAIEQYF
TRBV27	-	TRBJ1-2	-	15	TGTGCCAGCAGTCCCCACGATGGGGTAGGCTATGGCTACACCTTC	CASSPHDGVGYGYTF
TRBV19	-	TRBJ2-1	-	16	TGTGCCAGTAGATCCGCAGTCCAGCGTTCCTACAATGAGCAGTTCTTC	CASRSAVQRSYNEQFF
TRBV18	-	TRBJ1-2	TRBD1	17	TGTGCCAGCTCACCTCGTGCCAGGGGGCAACGGGGCTATGGCTACACCTTC	CASSPRARGQRGYGYTF
TRBV2	-	TRBJ1-2	-	12	TGTGCCAGCAAGTACAATAGGGACGGCTACACCTTC	CASKYNRDGYTF
TRBV2	-	TRBJ2-3	TRBD2	15	TGTGCCAGCAGTACAGCGGGAGGTCTAGCAGATACGCAGTATTTT	CASSTAGGLADTQYF
TRBV7-3	-	TRBJ2-5	-	13	TGTGCCAGCAGCTTATCCTCAGGAGAGACCCAGTACTTC	CASSLSSGETQYF
TRBV15	once	TRBJ2-7	-	14	TGTGCCACCAGCGTCGTAACAGGTACCTACGAGCAGTACTTC	CATSVVTGTYEQYF
TRBV5-1	-	TRBJ2-1	-	15	TGCGCCAGCTCCACGATGGGGGGAGGTTACAATGAGCAGTTCTTC	CASSTMGGGYNEQFF
TRBV7-9	-	TRBJ2-1	TRBD2	14	TGTGCCAGCAGCAGAGCGGGGTCCTACAATGAGCAGTTCTTC	CASSRAGSYNEQFF
TRBV5-4	-	TRBJ1-3	-	15	TGTGCCAGCAGCTGGGGGATAAGCTCTGGAAACACCATATATTTT	CASSWGISSGNTIYF
TRBV9	-	TRBJ2-7	-	14	TGTGCCAGCAGCGTAGGAGTGGACCCCTACGAGCAGTACTTC	CASSVGVDPYEQYF
TRBV30	-	TRBJ2-2	-	13	TGTGCCTGGAGTGCCTTGGACACCGGGGAGCTGTTTTTT	CAWSALDTGELFF
TRBV6-5	-	TRBJ2-7	-	14	TGTGCCAGCAGAGAGACTGATGGATTCTACGAGCAGTACTTC	CASRETDGFYEQYF
TRBV2	-	TRBJ1-1	-	15	TGTGCCAGCAGAGAGTTTGGGACTTTGCTCTCTGAAGCTTTCTTT	CASREFGTLLSEAFF
TRBV28	-	TRBJ2-7	-	16	TGTGCCAGCAGCCCTACCCCGCCGACCCGCTCCTACGAGCAGTACTTC	CASSPTPPTRSYEQYF
TRBV3-1/TRBV3-2	few	TRBJ2-7	-	12	TGTGCCAGCAGCCAAGTATACTACGAGCAGTACTTC	CASSQVYYEQYF
TRBV12-3/TRBV12-4	once	TRBJ1-3	-	13	TGTGCGGGGGGGCAGGACTCTGGAAACACCATATATTTT	CAGGQDSGNTIYF
TRBV29-1	-	TRBJ2-1	-	12	TGCAGCGTTGGGTGGGGGGCCCGAGAGCAGTTCTTC	CSVGWGAREQFF
TRBV6-6	once	TRBJ1-4	-	14	TGTGCCAGCAGCTTCGGGGGGGCGGGTGAAAAACTGTTTTTT	CASSFGGAGEKLFF